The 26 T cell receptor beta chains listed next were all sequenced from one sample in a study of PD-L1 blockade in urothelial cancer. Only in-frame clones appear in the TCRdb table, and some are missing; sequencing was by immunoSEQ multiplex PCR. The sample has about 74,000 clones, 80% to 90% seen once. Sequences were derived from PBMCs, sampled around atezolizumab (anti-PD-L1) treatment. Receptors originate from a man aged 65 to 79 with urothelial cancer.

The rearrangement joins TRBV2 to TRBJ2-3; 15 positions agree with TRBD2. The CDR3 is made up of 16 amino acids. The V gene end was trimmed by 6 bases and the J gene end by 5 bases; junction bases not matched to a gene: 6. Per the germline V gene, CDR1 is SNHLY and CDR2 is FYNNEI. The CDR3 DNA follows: TGTGCCAGCAGGCTGCCGGGACTAGCGGGAGGAGATACGCAGTATTTT. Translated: CASRLPGLAGGDTQYF.

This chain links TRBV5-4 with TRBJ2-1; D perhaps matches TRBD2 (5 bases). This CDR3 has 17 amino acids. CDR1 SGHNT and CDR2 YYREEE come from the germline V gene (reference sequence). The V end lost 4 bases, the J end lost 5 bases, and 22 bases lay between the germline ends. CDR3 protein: CASSIPNPGLTNNEQFF. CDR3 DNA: TGTGCCAGCAGCATCCCTAACCCTGGACTTACGAACAATGAGCAGTTCTTC. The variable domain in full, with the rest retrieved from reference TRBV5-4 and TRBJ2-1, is ETGVTQSPTHLIKTRGQQVTLRCSSQSGHNTVSWYQQALGQGPQFIFQYYREEENGRGNFPPRFSGLQFPNYSSELNVNALELDDSALYLCASSIPNPGLTNNEQFFGPGTRLTVL.

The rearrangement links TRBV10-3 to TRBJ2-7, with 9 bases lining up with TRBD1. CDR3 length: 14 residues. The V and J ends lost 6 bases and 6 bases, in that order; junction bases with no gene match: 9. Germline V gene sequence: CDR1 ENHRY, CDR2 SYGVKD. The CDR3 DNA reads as TGTGCCATCAGCTTGGGACAGGGAAATTTCGAGCAGTACTTC. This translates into CAISLGQGNFEQYF.

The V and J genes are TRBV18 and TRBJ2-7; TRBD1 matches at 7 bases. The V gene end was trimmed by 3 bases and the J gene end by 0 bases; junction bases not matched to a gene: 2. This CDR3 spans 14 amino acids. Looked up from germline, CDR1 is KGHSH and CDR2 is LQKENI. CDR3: CASSPDRNSYEQYF. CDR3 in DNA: TGTGCCAGCTCACCGGACAGGAACTCCTACGAGCAGTACTTC. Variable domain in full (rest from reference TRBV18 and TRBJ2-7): NAGVMQNPRHLVRRRGQEARLRCSPMKGHSHVYWYRQLPEEGLKFMVYLQKENIIDESGMPKERFSAEFPKEGPSILRIQQVVRGDSAAYFCASSPDRNSYEQYFGPGTRLTVT.

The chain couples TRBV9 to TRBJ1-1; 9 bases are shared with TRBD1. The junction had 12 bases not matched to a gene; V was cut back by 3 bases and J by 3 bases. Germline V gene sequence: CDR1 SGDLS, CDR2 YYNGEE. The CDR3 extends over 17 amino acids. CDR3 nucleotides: TGTGCCAGCAGCGCCGTCCCGGGACAGGGTCGGGACACTGAAGCTTTCTTT. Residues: CASSAVPGQGRDTEAFF.

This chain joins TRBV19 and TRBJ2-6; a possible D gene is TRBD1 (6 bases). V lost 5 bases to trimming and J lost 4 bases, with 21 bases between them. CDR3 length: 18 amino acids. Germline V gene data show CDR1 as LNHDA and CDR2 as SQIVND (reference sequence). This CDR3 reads CASSSYGTKTGGANVLTF. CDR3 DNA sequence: TGTGCCAGTAGTTCCTACGGGACCAAGACAGGCGGGGCCAACGTCCTGACTTTC.

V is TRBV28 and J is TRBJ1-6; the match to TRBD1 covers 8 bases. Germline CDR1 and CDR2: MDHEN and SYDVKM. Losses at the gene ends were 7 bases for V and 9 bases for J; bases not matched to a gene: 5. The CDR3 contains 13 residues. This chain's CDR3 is CASMRQGTSPLHF. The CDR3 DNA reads TGTGCCAGCATGAGACAGGGGACTTCACCCCTCCACTTT.

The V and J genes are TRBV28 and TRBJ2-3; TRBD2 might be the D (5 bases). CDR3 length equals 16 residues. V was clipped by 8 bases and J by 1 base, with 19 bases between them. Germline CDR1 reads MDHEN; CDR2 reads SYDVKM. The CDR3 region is CASRRPLGRGTDTQYF. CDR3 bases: TGTGCCAGCCGTCGACCTCTAGGGCGGGGCACAGATACGCAGTATTTT.

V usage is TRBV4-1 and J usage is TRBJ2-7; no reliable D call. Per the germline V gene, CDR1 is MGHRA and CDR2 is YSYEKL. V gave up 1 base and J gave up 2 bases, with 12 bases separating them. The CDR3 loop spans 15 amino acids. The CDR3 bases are TGCGCCAGCAGCCAAGGGTTGAACGGAGCCTACGAGCAGTACTTC. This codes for CASSQGLNGAYEQYF.

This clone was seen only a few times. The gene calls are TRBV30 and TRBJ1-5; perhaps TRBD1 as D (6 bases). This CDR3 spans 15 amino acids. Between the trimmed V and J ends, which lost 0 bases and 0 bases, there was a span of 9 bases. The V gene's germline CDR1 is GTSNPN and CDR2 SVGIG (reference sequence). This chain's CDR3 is CAWSVGQYSNQPQHF. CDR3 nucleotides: TGTGCCTGGAGTGTCGGACAGTATAGCAATCAGCCCCAGCATTTT.

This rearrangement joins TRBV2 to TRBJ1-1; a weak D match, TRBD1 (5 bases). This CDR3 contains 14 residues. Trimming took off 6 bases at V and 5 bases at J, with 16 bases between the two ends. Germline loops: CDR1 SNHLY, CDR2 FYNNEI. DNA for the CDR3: TGTGCCAGCAGGCCCAGTGGGGCGAAGACTGAAGCTTTCTTT. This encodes CASRPSGAKTEAFF. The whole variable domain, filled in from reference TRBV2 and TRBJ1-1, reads EPEVTQTPSHQVTQMGQEVILRCVPISNHLYFYWYRQILGQKVEFLVSFYNNEISEKSEIFDDQFSVERPDGSNFTLKIRSTKLEDSAMYFCASRPSGAKTEAFFGQGTRLTVV.

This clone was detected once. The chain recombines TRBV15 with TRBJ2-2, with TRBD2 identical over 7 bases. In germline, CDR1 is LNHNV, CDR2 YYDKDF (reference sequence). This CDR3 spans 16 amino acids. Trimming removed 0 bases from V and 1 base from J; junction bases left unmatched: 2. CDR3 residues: CATSREPGGNTGELFF. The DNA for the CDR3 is TGTGCCACCAGCAGAGAACCGGGAGGGAACACCGGGGAGCTGTTTTTT.

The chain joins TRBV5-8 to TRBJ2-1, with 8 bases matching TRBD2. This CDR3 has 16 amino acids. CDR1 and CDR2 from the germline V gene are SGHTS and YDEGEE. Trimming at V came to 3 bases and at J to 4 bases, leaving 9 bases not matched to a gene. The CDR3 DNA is TGTGCCAGCAGCTCGATCACTAGCGGAACTTACAATGAGCAGTTCTTC. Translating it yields CASSSITSGTYNEQFF.

This chain's CDR3 is CSAPRGLAIYNEQFF. CDR3 in DNA: TGCAGCGCCCCGCGGGGACTAGCCATATACAATGAGCAGTTCTTC. The chain recombines TRBV29-1 with TRBJ2-1, with TRBD2 matching over 9 bases. The CDR3 sequence is 15 residues long. From germline, CDR1 is SQVTM and CDR2 ANQGSEA. Trimming removed 7 bases from V and 4 bases from J; junction bases left unmatched: 11.

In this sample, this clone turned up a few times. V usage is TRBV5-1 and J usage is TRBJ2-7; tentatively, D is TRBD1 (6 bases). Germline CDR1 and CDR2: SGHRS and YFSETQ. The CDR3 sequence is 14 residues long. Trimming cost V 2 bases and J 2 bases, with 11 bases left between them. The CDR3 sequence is CASSFTGSTYEQYF. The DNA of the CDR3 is TGCGCCAGCAGCTTTACAGGGTCGACCTACGAGCAGTACTTC.

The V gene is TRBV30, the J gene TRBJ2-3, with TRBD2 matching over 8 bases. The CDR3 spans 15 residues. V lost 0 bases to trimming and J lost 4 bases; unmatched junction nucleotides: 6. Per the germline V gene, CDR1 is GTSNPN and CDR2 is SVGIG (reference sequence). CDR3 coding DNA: TGTGCCTGGAGTGTACCAGCGGGAGTAGCAGATACGCAGTATTTT. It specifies CAWSVPAGVADTQYF.

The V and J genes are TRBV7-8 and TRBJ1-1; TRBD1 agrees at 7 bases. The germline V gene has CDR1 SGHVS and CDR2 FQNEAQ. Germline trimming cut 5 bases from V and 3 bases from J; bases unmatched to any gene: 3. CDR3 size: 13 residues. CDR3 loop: CASSLDRDTEAFF. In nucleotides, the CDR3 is TGTGCCAGCAGCCTCGACAGGGACACTGAAGCTTTCTTT.

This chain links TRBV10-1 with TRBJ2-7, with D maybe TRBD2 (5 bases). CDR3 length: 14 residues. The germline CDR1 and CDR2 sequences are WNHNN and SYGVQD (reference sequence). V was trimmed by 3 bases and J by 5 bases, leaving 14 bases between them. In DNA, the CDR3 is TGCGCCAGCAGTGATCAAACTAGTAGGGACGAGCAGTACTTC. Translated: CASSDQTSRDEQYF.

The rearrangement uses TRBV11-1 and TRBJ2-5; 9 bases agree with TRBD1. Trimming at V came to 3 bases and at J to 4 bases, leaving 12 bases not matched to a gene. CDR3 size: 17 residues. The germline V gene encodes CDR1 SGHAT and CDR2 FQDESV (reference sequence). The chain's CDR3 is CASSFSIQPGQGETQYF. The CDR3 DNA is TGTGCCAGCAGCTTCTCAATCCAACCGGGACAGGGAGAGACCCAGTACTTC. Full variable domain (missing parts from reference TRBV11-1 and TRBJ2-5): EAEVAQSPRYKITEKSQAVAFWCDPISGHATLYWYRQILGQGPELLVQFQDESVVDDSQLPKDRFSAERLKGVDSTLKIQPAELGDSAMYLCASSFSIQPGQGETQYFGPGTRLLVL.

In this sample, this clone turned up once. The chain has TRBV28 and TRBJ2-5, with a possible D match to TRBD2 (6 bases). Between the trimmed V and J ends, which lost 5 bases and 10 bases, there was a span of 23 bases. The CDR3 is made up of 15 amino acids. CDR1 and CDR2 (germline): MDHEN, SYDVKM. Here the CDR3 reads CASSGNGQAVRDQYF. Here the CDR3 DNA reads TGTGCCAGCAGTGGGAACGGGCAGGCGGTGCGGGACCAGTACTTC.

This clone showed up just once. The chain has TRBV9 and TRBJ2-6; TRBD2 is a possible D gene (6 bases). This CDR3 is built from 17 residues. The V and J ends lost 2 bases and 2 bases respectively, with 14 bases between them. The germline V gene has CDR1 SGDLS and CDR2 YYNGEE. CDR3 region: CASSVGGPRTGANVLTF. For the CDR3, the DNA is TGTGCCAGCAGCGTGGGGGGTCCCAGAACTGGGGCCAACGTCCTGACTTTC. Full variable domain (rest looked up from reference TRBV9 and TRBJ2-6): DSGVTQTPKHLITATGQRVTLRCSPRSGDLSVYWYQQSLDQGLQFLIQYYNGEERAKGNILERFSAQQFPDLHSELNLSSLELGDSALYFCASSVGGPRTGANVLTFGAGSRLTVL.

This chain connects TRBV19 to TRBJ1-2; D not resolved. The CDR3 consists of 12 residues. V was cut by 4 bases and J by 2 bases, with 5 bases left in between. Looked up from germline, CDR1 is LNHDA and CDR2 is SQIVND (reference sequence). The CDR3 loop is CASSRGNYGYTF. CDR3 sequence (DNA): TGTGCCAGTAGTAGAGGAAACTATGGCTACACCTTC. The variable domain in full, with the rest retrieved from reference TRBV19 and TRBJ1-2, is DGGITQSPKYLFRKEGQNVTLSCEQNLNHDAMYWYRQDPGQGLRLIYYSQIVNDFQKGDIAEGYSVSREKKESFPLTVTSAQKNPTAFYLCASSRGNYGYTFGSGTRLTVV.

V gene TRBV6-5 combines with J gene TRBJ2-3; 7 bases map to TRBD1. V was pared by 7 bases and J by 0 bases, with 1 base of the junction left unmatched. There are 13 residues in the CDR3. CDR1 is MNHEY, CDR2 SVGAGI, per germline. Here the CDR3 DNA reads TGTGCCAGCAAGACAGGGAGCACAGATACGCAGTATTTT. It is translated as CASKTGSTDTQYF.

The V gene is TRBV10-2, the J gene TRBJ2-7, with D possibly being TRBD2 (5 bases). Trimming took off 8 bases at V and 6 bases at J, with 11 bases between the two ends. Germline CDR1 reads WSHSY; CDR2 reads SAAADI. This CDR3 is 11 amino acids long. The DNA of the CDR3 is TGCGCCAGCTCGGGATACTCCGAGCAGTACTTC. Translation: CASSGYSEQYF.

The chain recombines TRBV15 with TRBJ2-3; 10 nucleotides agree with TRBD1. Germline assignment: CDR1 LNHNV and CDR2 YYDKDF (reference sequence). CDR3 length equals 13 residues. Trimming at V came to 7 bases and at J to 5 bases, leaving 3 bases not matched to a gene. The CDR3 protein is CATKGQGIDTQYF. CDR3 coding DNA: TGTGCCACCAAGGGACAGGGGATAGATACGCAGTATTTT.

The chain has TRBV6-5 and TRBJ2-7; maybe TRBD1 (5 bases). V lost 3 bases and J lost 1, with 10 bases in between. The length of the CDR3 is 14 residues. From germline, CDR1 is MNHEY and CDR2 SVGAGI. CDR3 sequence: CASSYVRGSYEQYF. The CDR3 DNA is TGTGCCAGCAGTTATGTAAGGGGTTCCTACGAGCAGTACTTC.